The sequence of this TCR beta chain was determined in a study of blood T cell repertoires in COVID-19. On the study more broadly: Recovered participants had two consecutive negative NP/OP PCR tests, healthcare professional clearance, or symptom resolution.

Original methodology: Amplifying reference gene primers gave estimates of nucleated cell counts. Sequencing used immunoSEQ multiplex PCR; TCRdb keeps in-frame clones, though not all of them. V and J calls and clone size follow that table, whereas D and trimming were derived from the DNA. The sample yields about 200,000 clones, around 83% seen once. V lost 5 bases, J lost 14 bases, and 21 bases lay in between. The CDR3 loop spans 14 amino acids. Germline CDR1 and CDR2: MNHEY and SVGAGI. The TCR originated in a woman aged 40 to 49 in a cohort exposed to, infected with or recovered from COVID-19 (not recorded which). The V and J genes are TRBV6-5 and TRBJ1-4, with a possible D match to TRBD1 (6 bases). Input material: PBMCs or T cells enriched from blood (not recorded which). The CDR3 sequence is CASSPTGYPTVLFF. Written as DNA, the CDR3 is TGTGCCAGCAGTCCTACAGGGTACCCTACCGTTCTGTTTTTT.